This is a list of T cell receptor beta chains from one sample in a study of OX40 agonist ivuxolimab in advanced cancers. Only in-frame clones appear in the TCRdb table, and some are missing; sequencing was by immunoSEQ multiplex PCR. The sample holds roughly 67,000 clones, 82% seen once. Specimen: CD4+ or CD8+ T cells sorted from blood, collected in a trial of the OX40 agonist ivuxolimab. The source of these receptors is an adult with an advanced solid tumor such as melanoma, head and neck, liver or kidney cancer. The CDR3 runs from the conserved cysteine through the conserved F or W. The D gene is left open where the match is weak. A clone size is listed for some rows: how often the clone was seen (once, few, many), or a class if it is expanded.

V gene	clone size	D gene	J gene	CDR3 protein	CDR3 DNA
TRBV5-1	NA	NA	TRBJ1-3	CASSLAPTGNSGNTIYF	TGCGCCAGCAGCTTGGCCCCAACAGGAAACTCTGGAAACACCATATATTTT
TRBV5-1	NA	NA	TRBJ2-1	CASSLLGFDNEQFF	TGCGCCAGCAGCTTATTAGGGTTTGATAATGAGCAGTTCTTC
TRBV7-3	NA	NA	TRBJ2-1	CASSMGTIKGSYNEQFF	TGTGCCAGCAGCATGGGGACCATTAAAGGCTCCTACAATGAGCAGTTCTTC
TRBV18	few	NA	TRBJ2-2	CASSPPWGEDANTGELFF	TGTGCCAGCTCACCACCGTGGGGGGAGGACGCGAACACCGGGGAGCTGTTTTTT
TRBV12-5	NA	TRBD2	TRBJ2-5	CASGWASGSAFQSETQYF	TGTGCTAGTGGTTGGGCTAGCGGGAGCGCCTTTCAGTCTGAGACCCAGTACTTC
TRBV10-1	NA	NA	TRBJ1-2	CASSEGGWGYGYTF	TGCGCCAGCAGTGAGGGCGGCTGGGGCTATGGCTACACCTTC
TRBV5-8	NA	NA	TRBJ2-7	CASSLGDFPYEQYF	TGTGCCAGCAGCTTGGGGGACTTCCCCTACGAGCAGTACTTC
TRBV5-1	NA	TRBD2	TRBJ2-1	CASSFGAGARNEQFF	TGCGCCAGCAGCTTCGGAGCGGGGGCCCGGAATGAGCAGTTCTTC
TRBV6-6	NA	NA	TRBJ2-7	CASTRGTGPPTSIYF	TGTGCCAGCACCCGGGGAACAGGGCCCCCTACGAGCATCTACTTC
TRBV7-2	NA	NA	TRBJ2-3	CASSLQSGTDTQYF	TGTGCCAGCAGCTTACAGAGCGGGACAGATACGCAGTATTTT
TRBV5-1	NA	NA	TRBJ2-3	CASRGDSLAQYF	TGCGCCAGCAGAGGTGACAGCTTAGCGCAGTATTTT
TRBV7-3	NA	NA	TRBJ1-1	CASSLDPRRFGGTYTEAFF	TGTGCCAGCAGCTTAGACCCCCGACGATTTGGGGGCACGTACACTGAAGCTTTCTTT
TRBV6-4	NA	TRBD2	TRBJ2-7	CASRYEKASPGTSVNEQYF	TGTGCCAGCAGATATGAAAAGGCTTCCCCCGGGACTAGCGTCAACGAGCAGTACTTC
TRBV5-1	NA	TRBD2	TRBJ2-3	CASSPGLAADTQYF	TGCGCCAGCAGCCCCGGACTAGCGGCGGATACGCAGTATTTT
TRBV6-1	NA	NA	TRBJ1-3	CASSRDNTSGNTIYF	TGTGCCAGCAGTCGGGACAATACCTCTGGAAACACCATATATTTT
TRBV14	NA	NA	TRBJ2-7	CASSSGFEQYF	TGTGCCAGCAGCTCAGGGTTCGAGCAGTACTTC
TRBV19	NA	NA	TRBJ1-4	CASSTRNEKLFF	TGTGCCAGTAGCACTCGTAATGAAAAACTGTTTTTT
TRBV19	once	TRBD1	TRBJ1-2	CASRPPGQSNYGYTF	TGTGCCAGTAGACCCCCGGGACAGTCTAACTATGGCTACACCTTC
TRBV5-5	NA	NA	TRBJ2-7	CASSAQTYEQYF	TGTGCCAGCAGCGCCCAAACCTACGAGCAGTACTTC
TRBV7-2	NA	NA	TRBJ2-1	CASSWGLGYNEQFF	TGTGCCAGCAGCTGGGGGCTAGGTTACAATGAGCAGTTCTTC
TRBV7-2	NA	NA	TRBJ2-5	CASSSDGSEETQYF	TGTGCCAGCAGCTCCGATGGATCAGAAGAGACCCAGTACTTC
TRBV6-1	NA	NA	TRBJ2-2	CASTSLAGGELFF	TGTGCCAGCACTTCCCTGGCGGGAGGGGAGCTGTTTTTT
TRBV7-2	NA	TRBD2	TRBJ2-5	CASSGTSGGPRYF	TGTGCCAGCTCGGGGACTAGCGGGGGGCCGAGGTACTTC
TRBV7-9	NA	NA	TRBJ2-7	CASRLDISYEQYF	TGTGCCAGCAGACTGGACATTTCCTACGAGCAGTACTTC
TRBV2	NA	TRBD2	TRBJ2-5	CASRRSGGVETQYF	TGTGCCAGCAGGCGGAGCGGGGGGGTGGAGACCCAGTACTTC
TRBV28	NA	NA	TRBJ2-3	CASSPGGSTDTQYF	TGTGCCAGCAGCCCGGGCGGAAGCACAGATACGCAGTATTTT
TRBV6-1	NA	NA	TRBJ2-5	CASSEPGPWRAQYF	TGTGCCAGCAGCGAGCCGGGACCGTGGAGAGCCCAGTACTTC
TRBV28	NA	NA	TRBJ1-2	CASSLSGLGVSLDGYTF	TGTGCCAGCAGTTTATCTGGCTTGGGGGTCTCCTTGGACGGCTACACCTTC
TRBV29-1	NA	NA	TRBJ1-2	CSGAYNYGYTF	TGCAGCGGGGCCTATAACTATGGCTACACCTTC
TRBV18	few	NA	TRBJ1-1	CASSPVAGTEAFF	TGTGCCAGCTCACCGGTCGCTGGCACTGAAGCTTTCTTT
TRBV10-3	NA	NA	TRBJ2-5	CAISERETQYF	TGTGCCATCAGTGAACGGGAGACCCAGTACTTC
TRBV11-1	once	NA	TRBJ2-3	CASSAVQGSTDTQYF	TGTGCCAGCAGCGCAGTACAGGGATCCACAGATACGCAGTATTTT
TRBV2	NA	TRBD2	TRBJ2-1	CASRASGRGWFF	TGTGCCAGCAGGGCTAGCGGGAGAGGTTGGTTCTTC
TRBV28	NA	TRBD2	TRBJ2-2	CASSFLLAGTGELFF	TGTGCCAGCAGTTTCCTGCTAGCGGGCACCGGGGAGCTGTTTTTT
TRBV6-6	few	TRBD1	TRBJ1-2	CASSYGDRNYGYTF	TGTGCCAGCAGTTATGGGGACAGAAACTATGGCTACACCTTC
TRBV6-4	NA	TRBD2	TRBJ2-7	CASSLSPPTSGYTYEQYF	TGTGCCAGCAGTTTATCCCCGCCCACTAGCGGATACACCTACGAGCAGTACTTC